This T cell receptor beta chain stems from a study of blood T cell repertoires in COVID-19. Study overall: Researchers got acute and convalescent COVID-19 samples from the United States, Italy and Spain.

This clone was detected once. The CDR3 has 12 residues. Trimming removed 1 base from V and 7 bases from J, with 5 bases in between. Germline CDR1 is SGHVS and CDR2 is FQNEAQ. In the authors' workflow: Amplifying reference gene primers gave estimates of nucleated cell counts. Generated by immunoSEQ multiplex PCR, the TCRdb table keeps only in-frame clones and is missing some. V and J calls and clone size are those listed in that table; D and trimming were worked out from the DNA. The table has approximately 180,000 clones, approximately 79% seen once. The sequencing sample was made of peripheral blood. The sequence came from a woman in her 70s with acute or convalescent COVID-19. This rearrangement joins TRBV7-8 to TRBJ2-1; D not certain. The CDR3 loop reads CASSLVQNEQFF. The CDR3 coding sequence is TGTGCCAGCAGCTTAGTGCAGAATGAGCAGTTCTTC.